This TCR beta chain derives from a study of blood T cells in healthy people across ages. The germline CDR1 and CDR2 sequences are LGHDT and YNNKEL (reference sequence). Trimming took off 1 base at V and 8 bases at J, with 11 bases between the two ends. The CDR3 length is 13 residues. A second PCR of roughly 7 to 11 cycles used a sample-barcoded 5' primer and a J-beta primer mix. In TCRdb, the 5' RACE reads were re-called with MiXCR into one record per CDR3 protein. Of about 1.1 million distinct CDR3 sequences in the sample, more than 30% were seen once. This clonotype was found once. The TCR comes from a man younger than 35 in good health. This sequence joins TRBV3-1 and TRBJ1-2; D not certain. The sequenced material came from blood. The CDR3 spells CASSQVPNVGYTF. The CDR3 DNA reads as TGTGCCAGCAGCCAAGTGCCGAACGTAGGCTACACCTTC.